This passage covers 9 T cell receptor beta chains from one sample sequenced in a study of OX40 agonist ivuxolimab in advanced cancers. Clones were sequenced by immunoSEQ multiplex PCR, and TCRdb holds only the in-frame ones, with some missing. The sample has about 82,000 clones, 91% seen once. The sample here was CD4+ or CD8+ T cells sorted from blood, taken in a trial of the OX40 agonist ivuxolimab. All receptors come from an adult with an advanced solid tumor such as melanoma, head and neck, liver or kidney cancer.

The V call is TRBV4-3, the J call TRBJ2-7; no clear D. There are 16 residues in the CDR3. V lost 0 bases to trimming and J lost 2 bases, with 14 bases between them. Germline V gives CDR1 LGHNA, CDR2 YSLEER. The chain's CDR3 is CASSQDRLGNPYEQYF. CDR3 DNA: TGCGCCAGCAGCCAAGATCGGTTAGGGAACCCCTACGAGCAGTACTTC.

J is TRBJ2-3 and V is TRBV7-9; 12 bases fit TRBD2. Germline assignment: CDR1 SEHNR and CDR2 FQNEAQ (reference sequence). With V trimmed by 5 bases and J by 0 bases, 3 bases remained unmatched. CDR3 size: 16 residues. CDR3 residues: CASSQGLAGSTDTQYF. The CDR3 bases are TGTGCCAGCAGCCAAGGACTAGCGGGGAGCACAGATACGCAGTATTTT.

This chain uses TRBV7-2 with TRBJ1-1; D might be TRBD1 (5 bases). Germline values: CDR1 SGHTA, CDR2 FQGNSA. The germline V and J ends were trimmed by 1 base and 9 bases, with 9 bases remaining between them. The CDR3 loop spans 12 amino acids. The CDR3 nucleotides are TGTGCCAGCAGCTTAGAAGACAGCAAAGCTTTCTTT. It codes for CASSLEDSKAFF.

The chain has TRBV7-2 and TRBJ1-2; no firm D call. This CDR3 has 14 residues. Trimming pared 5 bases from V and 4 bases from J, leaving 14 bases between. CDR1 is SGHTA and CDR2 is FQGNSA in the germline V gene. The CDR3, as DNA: TGTGCCAGCAGCCCCCGCCAGGCGACCTATGGCTACACCTTC. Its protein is CASSPRQATYGYTF.

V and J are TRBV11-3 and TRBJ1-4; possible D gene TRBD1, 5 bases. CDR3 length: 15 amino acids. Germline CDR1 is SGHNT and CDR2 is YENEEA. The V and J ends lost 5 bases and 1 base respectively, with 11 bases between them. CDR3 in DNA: TGTGCCAGCAGCCGGGGGGGTGGAACTAATGAAAAACTGTTTTTT. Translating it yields CASSRGGGTNEKLFF.

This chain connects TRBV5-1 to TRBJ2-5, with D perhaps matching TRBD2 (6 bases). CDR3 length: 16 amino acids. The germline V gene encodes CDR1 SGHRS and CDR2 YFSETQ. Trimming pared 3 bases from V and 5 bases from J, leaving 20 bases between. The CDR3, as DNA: TGCGCCAGCAGCTCAAATTCGGGCGGGGTCGAGGAGACCCAGTACTTC. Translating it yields CASSSNSGGVEETQYF.

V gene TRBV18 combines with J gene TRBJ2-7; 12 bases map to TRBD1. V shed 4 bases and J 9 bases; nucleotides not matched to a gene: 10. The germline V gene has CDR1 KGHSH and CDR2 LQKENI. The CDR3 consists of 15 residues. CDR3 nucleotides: TGTGCCAGCTCACAGGGACAGGGGGCCGCAATGGGGCAGTACTTC. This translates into CASSQGQGAAMGQYF.

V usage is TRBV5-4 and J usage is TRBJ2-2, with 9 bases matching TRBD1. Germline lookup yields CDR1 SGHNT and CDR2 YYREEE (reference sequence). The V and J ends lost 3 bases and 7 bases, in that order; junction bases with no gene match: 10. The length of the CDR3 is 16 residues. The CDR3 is CASSSGTGRLGGELFF. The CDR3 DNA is TGTGCCAGCAGCTCGGGGACAGGGAGGCTTGGCGGGGAGCTGTTTTTT.

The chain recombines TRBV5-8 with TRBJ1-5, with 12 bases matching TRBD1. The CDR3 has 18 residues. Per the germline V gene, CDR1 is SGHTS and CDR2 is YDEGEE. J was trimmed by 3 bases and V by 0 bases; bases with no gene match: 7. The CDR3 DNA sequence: TGTGCCAGCAGCTTGGCTTTTGGGACAGGGGGCCCCAATCAGCCCCAGCATTTT. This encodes CASSLAFGTGGPNQPQHF.